The clone carrying this T cell receptor beta chain has ten or more counts. Its antigen is not identified. Described time point: pre-sensitization, week 0. As for treatment: therapeutic diphenylcyclopropenone sensitization with weekly scalp DPC. This sample is part of a study of human T cells and chemical hapten exposure. About the study: An area of 2 cm by 2 cm on upper inner arm skin received 2% DPC for sensitization. Patients, predominantly female, presented with alopecia areata, totalis or universalis.

MiXCR, applied by TCRdb to the RACE reads, yields one record per CDR3 protein. The data show approximately 52,000 distinct CDR3 sequences, over 8% seen once. Regarding the study as a whole: TCRs at a frequency above 1 in 1000 stayed unchanged with DPC sensitization. Against controls, expanded TCRs gave rise to significantly more large CDR3 similarity clusters.

Germline loops: CDR1 SGHDN, CDR2 FVKESK. The junction had 9 bases not matched to a gene; V was cut back by 4 bases and J by 7 bases. This CDR3 is built from 15 residues. The V call is TRBV14, the J call TRBJ2-1, with 8 bases identical to TRBD2. The sequence derives from a woman aged 40 to 50 with alopecia areata. Some clones in this sample may be carry-over from other donors' samples. The specimen comprised whole blood, sampled in connection with sensitization to the hapten diphenylcyclopropenone (DPC). CDR3 in DNA: TGTGCCAGCAGCCTTCTTACTAGCGGACTAAATGAGCAGTTCTTC. This codes for CASSLLTSGLNEQFF.